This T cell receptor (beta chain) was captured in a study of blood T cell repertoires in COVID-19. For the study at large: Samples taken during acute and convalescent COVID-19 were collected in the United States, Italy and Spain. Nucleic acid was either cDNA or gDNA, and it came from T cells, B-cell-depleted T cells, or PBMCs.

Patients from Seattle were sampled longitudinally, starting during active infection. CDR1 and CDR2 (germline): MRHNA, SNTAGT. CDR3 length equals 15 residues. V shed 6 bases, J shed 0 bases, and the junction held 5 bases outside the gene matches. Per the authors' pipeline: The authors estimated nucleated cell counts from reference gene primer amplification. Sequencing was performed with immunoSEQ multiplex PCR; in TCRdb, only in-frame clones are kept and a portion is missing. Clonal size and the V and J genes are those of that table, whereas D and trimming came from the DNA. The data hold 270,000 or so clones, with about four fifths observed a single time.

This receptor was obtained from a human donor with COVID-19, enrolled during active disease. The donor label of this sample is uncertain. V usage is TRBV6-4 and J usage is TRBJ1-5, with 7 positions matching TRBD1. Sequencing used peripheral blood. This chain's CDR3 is CASREQGNSNQPQHF. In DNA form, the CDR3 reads TGTGCCAGCAGAGAACAGGGGAATAGCAATCAGCCCCAGCATTTT.